This T cell receptor (beta chain) was observed in a study of cytomegalovirus exposure and HLA in healthy donors. Overall study findings and caveats: Cytomegalovirus-associated status was assigned to some 180 TCR beta chains. TCR sequences were mostly rare, though some public TCRs occurred in many donors.

As to this clone: The antigen is undetermined.

Trimming cost V 4 bases and J 4 bases, with 7 bases left between them. Germline values: CDR1 LNHNV, CDR2 YYDKDF (reference sequence). The CDR3 is made up of 13 amino acids. The donors were part of the approximately 120-subject validation cohort, which stood apart from the 666-subject first cohort. Sequencing used immunoSEQ multiplex PCR; TCRdb keeps in-frame clones, though not all of them. The table lists roughly 64,000 clones, about 95% of them singletons. The V and J genes are TRBV15 and TRBJ2-2; D not resolved. The sample was PBMCs. This TCR was sampled from a woman aged 18-30 years in good health and CMV-seropositive. This CDR3 reads CATSIYFTGELFF. CDR3 sequence (DNA): TGTGCCACCAGCATTTATTTCACCGGGGAGCTGTTTTTT.